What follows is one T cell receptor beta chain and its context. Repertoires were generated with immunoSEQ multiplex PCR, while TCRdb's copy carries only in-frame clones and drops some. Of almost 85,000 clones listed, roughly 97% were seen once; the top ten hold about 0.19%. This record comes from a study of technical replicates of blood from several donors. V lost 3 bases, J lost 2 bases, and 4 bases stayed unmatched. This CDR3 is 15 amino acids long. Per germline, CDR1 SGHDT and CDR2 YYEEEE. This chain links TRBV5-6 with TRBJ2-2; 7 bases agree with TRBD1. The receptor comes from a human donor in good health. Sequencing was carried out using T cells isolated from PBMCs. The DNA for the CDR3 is TGTGCCAGCAGCTCGGGGACAGCCAACACCGGGGAGCTGTTTTTT. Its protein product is CASSSGTANTGELFF. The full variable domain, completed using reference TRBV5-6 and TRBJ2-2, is DAGVTQSPTHLIKTRGQQVTLRCSPKSGHDTVSWYQQALGQGPQFIFQYYEEEERQRGNFPDRFSGHQFPNYSSELNVNALLLGDSALYLCASSSGTANTGELFFGEGSRLTVL.